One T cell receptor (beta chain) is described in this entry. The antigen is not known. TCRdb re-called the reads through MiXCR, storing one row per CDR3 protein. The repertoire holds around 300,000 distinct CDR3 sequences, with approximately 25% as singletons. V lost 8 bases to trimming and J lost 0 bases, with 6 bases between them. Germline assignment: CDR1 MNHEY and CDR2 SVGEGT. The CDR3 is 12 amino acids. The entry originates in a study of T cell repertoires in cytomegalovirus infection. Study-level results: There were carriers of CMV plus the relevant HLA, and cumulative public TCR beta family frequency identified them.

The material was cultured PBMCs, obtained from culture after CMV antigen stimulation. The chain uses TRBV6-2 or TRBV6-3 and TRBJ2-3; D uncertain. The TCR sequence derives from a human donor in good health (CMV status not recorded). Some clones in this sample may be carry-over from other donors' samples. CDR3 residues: CASLGSTDTQYF. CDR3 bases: TGTGCCAGCTTGGGGAGCACAGATACGCAGTATTTT.